This T cell receptor (beta chain) was obtained from a study of control samples from healthy donors and cancer patients. Only in-frame clones appear in the TCRdb table, and some are missing; sequencing was by immunoSEQ multiplex PCR. This sample has 150,000 to 200,000 clones, with 91% found just once. The V end was cut by 3 bases, the J end by 5 bases, with 4 bases between. CDR1 is MNHNS, CDR2 SASEGT, per germline. CDR3 length equals 11 residues. Sequenced input: blood. The chain is built from TRBV6-1 and TRBJ2-5; D is unclear. This clonotype originated in a woman aged 40 to 50 in good health. CDR3 nucleotides: TGTGCCAGCAGTGACAGGGAGACCCAGTACTTC. This codes for CASSDRETQYF.